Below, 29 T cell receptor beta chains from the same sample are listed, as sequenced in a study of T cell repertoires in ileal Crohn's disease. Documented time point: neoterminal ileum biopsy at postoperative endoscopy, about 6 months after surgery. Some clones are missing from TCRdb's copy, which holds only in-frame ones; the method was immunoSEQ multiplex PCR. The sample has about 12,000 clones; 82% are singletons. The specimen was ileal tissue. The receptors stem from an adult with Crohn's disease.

Here the CDR3 DNA reads TGTGCCAGCAGCTTAGGCAGGTTCAGTGAAAAACTGTTTTTT. Translating it yields CASSLGRFSEKLFF. The chain uses TRBV7-9 and TRBJ1-4, with D unclear. CDR1 SEHNR and CDR2 FQNEAQ come from the germline V gene (reference sequence). V was cut by 1 base and J by 7 bases, with 10 bases left in between. This CDR3 comprises 14 residues.

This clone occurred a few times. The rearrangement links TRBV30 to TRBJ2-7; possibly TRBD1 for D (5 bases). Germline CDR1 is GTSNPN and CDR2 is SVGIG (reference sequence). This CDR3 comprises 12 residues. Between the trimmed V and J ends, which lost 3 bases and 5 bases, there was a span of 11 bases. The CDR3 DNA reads TGTGCCTGGAGCAGGGAACTTAACGAGCAGTACTTC. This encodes CAWSRELNEQYF.

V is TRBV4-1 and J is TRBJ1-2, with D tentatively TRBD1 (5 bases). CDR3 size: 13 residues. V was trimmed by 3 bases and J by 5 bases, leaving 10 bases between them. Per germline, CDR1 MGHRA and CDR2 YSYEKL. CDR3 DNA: TGCGCCAGCAGCCAGACCGGGGGATATGGCTACACCTTC. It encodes CASSQTGGYGYTF.

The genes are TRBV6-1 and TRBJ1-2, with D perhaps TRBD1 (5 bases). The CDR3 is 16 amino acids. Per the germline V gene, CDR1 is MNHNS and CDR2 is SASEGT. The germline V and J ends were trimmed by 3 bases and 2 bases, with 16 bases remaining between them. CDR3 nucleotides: TGTGCCAGCAGTGACAAGAAGGGGACTCGGAACTATGGCTACACCTTC. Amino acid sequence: CASSDKKGTRNYGYTF.

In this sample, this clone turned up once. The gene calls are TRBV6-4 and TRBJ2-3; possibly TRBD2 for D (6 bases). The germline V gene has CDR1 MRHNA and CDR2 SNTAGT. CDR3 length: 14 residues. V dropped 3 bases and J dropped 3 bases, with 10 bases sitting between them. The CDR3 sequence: CASSEFRETDTQYF. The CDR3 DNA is TGTGCCAGCAGTGAATTCCGGGAGACAGATACGCAGTATTTT.

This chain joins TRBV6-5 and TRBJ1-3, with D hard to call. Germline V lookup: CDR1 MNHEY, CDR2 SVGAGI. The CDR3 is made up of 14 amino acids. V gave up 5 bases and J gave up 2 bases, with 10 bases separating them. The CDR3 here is CASSANGAGNTIYF. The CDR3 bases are TGTGCCAGCAGTGCCAACGGGGCTGGAAACACCATATATTTT.

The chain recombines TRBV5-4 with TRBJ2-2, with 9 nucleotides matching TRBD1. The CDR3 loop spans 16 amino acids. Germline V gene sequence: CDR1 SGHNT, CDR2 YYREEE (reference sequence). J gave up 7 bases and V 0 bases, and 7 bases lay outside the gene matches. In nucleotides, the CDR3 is TGTGCCAGCAGCTTGGCGACAGGGGGAAATTTCGGGGAGCTGTTTTTT. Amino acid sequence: CASSLATGGNFGELFF. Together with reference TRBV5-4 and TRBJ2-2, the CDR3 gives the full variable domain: ETGVTQSPTHLIKTRGQQVTLRCSSQSGHNTVSWYQQALGQGPQFIFQYYREEENGRGNFPPRFSGLQFPNYSSELNVNALELDDSALYLCASSLATGGNFGELFFGEGSRLTVL.

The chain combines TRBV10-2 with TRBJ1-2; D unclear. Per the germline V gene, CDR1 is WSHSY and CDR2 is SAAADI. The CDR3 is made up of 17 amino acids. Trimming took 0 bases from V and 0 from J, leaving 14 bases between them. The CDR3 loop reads CASSESRLGGSNYGYTF. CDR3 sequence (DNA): TGCGCCAGCAGTGAGTCGCGGTTGGGTGGCTCTAACTATGGCTACACCTTC.

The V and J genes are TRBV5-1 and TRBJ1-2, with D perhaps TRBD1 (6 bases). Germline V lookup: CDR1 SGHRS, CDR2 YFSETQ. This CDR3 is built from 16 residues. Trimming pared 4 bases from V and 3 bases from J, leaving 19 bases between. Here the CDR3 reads CASSPAGDNAYYGYTF. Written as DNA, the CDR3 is TGCGCCAGCAGCCCGGCGGGGGACAACGCTTACTATGGCTACACCTTC.

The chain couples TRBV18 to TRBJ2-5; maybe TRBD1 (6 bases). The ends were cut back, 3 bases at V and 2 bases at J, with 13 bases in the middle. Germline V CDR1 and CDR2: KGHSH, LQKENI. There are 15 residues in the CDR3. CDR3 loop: CASSPPGTLQETQYF. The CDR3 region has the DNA TGTGCCAGCTCACCCCCAGGGACACTACAAGAGACCCAGTACTTC.

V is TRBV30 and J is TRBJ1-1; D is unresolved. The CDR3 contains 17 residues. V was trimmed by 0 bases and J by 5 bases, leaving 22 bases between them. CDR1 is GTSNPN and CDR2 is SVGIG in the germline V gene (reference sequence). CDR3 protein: CAWSVGEHDRRRTEAFF. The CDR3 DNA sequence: TGTGCCTGGAGTGTAGGAGAACACGACCGTAGAAGGACTGAAGCTTTCTTT.

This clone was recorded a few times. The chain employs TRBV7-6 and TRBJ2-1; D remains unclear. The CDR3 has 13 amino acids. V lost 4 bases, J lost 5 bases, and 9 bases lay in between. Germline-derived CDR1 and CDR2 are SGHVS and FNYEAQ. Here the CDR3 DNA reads TGTGCCAGCAGCTCCAGTCAAGACAATGAGCAGTTCTTC. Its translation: CASSSSQDNEQFF.

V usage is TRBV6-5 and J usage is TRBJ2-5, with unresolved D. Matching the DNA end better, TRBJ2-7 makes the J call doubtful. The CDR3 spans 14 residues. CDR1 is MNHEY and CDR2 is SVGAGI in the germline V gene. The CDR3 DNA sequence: TGTGCCAGCAAAGGAGCGTCTCTGACCTACGAGCAGTACTTC. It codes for CASKGASLTYEQYF.

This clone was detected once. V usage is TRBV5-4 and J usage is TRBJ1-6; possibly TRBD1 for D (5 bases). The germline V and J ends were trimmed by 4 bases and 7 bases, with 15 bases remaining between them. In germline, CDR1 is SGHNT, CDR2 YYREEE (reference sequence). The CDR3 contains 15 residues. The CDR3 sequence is CASSPDQRGNSPLHF. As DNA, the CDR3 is TGTGCCAGCAGCCCCGACCAGCGGGGGAATTCACCCCTCCACTTT.

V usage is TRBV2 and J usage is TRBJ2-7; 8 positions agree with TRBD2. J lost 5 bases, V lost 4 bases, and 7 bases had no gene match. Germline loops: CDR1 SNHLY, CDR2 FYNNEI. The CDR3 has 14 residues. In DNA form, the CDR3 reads TGTGCCAGCAGTGGACGGGGGGGCCAGGACGAGCAGTACTTC. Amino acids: CASSGRGGQDEQYF.

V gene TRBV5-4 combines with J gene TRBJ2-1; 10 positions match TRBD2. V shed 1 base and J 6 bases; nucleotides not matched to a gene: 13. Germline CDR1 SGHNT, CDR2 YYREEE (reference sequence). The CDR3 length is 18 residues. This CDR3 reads CASSLKRLAGESGNEQFF. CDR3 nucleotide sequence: TGTGCCAGCAGCTTGAAGCGGCTAGCGGGAGAATCTGGCAATGAGCAGTTCTTC.

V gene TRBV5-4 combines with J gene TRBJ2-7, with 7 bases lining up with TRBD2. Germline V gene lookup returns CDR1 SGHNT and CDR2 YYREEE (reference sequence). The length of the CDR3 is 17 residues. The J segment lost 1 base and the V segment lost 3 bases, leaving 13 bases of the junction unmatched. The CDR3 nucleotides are TGTGCCAGCAGCTCCGGCGGGGCTAGCGGATTGTCCTACGAGCAGTACTTC. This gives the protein CASSSGGASGLSYEQYF.

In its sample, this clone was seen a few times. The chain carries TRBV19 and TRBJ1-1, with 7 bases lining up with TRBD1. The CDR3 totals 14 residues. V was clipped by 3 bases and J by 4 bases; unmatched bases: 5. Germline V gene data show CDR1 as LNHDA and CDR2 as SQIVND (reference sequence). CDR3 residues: CASSITGVATEAFF. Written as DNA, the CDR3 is TGTGCCAGTAGTATTACAGGGGTCGCCACTGAAGCTTTCTTT.

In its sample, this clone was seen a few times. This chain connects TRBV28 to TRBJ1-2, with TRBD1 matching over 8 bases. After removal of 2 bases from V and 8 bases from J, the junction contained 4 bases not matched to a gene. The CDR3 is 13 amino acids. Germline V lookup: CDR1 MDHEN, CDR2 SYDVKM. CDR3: CASSLDRGLGYTF. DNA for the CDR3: TGTGCCAGCAGTTTAGACAGGGGTTTAGGCTACACCTTC.

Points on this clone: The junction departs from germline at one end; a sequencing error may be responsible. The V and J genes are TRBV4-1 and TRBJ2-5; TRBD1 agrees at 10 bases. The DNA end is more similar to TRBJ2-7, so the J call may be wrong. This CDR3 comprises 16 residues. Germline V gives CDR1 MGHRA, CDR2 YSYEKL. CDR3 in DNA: TGCGCCAGCAGTCAAGATGGGGGACAGGGGTACCACGAGCAGTACTTC. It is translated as CASSQDGGQGYHEQYF.

The chain's CDR3 is CASSLADRGKGYTF. The CDR3 nucleotides are TGCGCCAGCAGCTTGGCGGACAGGGGGAAAGGCTACACCTTC. V usage is TRBV5-1 and J usage is TRBJ1-2; 10 bases agree with TRBD1. The CDR3 loop spans 14 amino acids. Trimming removed 0 bases from V and 8 bases from J; junction bases left unmatched: 4. In germline, CDR1 is SGHRS, CDR2 YFSETQ. Combining the CDR3 with reference TRBV5-1 and TRBJ1-2 gives the whole variable domain KAGVTQTPRYLIKTRGQQVTLSCSPISGHRSVSWYQQTPGQGLQFLFEYFSETQRNKGNFPGRFSGRQFSNSRSEMNVSTLELGDSALYLCASSLADRGKGYTFGSGTRLTVV.

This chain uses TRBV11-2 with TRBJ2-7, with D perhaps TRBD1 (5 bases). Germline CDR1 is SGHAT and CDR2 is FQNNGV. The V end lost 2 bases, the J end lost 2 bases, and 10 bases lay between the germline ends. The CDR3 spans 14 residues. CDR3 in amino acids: CASSLTGFPYEQYF. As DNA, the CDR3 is TGTGCCAGCAGCTTAACAGGTTTCCCCTACGAGCAGTACTTC. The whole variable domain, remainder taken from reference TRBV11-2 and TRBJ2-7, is EAGVAQSPRYKIIEKRQSVAFWCNPISGHATLYWYQQILGQGPKLLIQFQNNGVVDDSQLPKDRFSAERLKGVDSTLKIQPAKLEDSAVYLCASSLTGFPYEQYFGPGTRLTVT.

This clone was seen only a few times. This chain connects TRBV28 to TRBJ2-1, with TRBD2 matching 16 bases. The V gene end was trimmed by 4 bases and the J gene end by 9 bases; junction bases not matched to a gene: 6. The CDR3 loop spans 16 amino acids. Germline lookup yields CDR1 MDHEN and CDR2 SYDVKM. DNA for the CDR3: TGTGCCAGCAGTTCGGGACTAGCGGGGGGGTTTCCTGAGCAGTTCTTC. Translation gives CASSSGLAGGFPEQFF.

The CDR3 loop reads CASSPTGTGKGEAFF. DNA for the CDR3: TGTGCCAGCAGTCCCACTGGGACAGGGAAAGGTGAAGCTTTCTTT. The chain uses TRBV2 and TRBJ1-1; 9 positions match TRBD1. Unmatched junction bases numbered 11, after V lost 5 bases and J lost 7 bases. The CDR3 spans 15 residues. Germline CDR1 SNHLY, CDR2 FYNNEI.

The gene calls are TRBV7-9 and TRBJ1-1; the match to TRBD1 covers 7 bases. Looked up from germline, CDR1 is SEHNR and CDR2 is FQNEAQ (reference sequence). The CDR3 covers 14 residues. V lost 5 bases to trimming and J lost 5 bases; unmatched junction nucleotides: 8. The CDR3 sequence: CASSADRAGTEAFF. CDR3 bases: TGTGCCAGCAGCGCCGACAGGGCGGGGACTGAAGCTTTCTTT.

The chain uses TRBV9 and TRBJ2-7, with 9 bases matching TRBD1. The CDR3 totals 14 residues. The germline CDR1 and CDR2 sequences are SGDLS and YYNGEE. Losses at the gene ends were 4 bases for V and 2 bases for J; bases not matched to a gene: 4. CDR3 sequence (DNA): TGTGCCAGCAGCAGCCGGACAGGGGCCTACGAGCAGTACTTC. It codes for CASSSRTGAYEQYF.

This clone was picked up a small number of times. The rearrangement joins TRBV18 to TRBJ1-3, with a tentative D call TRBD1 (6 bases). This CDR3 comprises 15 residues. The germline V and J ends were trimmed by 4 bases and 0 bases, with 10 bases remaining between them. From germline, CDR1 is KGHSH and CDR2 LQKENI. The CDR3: CASSLDRTSGNTIYF. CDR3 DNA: TGTGCCAGCTCACTCGACAGGACCTCTGGAAACACCATATATTTT.

Here the CDR3 DNA reads TGTGCCACCGGACTAGCGGCCTACAATGAGCAGTTCTTC. It yields the protein CATGLAAYNEQFF. J is TRBJ2-1 and V is TRBV15; 10 bases fit TRBD2. CDR1 and CDR2 from the germline V gene are LNHNV and YYDKDF (reference sequence). The V gene end was trimmed by 8 bases and the J gene end by 2 bases; junction bases not matched to a gene: 0. The length of the CDR3 is 13 residues.

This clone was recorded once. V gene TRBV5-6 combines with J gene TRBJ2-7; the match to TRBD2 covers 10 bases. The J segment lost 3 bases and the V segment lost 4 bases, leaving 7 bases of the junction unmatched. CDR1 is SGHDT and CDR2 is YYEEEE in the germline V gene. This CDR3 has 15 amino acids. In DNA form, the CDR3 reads TGTGCCAGCAGCCGGAGCGGGGGGGCCCACTACGAGCAGTACTTC. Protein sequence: CASSRSGGAHYEQYF.